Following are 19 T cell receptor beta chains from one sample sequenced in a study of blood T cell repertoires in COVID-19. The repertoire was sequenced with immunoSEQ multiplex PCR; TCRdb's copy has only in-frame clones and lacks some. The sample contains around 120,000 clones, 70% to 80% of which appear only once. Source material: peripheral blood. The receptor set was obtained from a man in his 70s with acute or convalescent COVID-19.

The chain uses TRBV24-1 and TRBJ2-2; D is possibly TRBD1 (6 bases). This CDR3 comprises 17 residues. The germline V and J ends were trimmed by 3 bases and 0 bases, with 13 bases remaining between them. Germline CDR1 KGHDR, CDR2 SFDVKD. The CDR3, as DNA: TGTGCCACCAGTGATCCTGTGGACAGCGCGAACACCGGGGAGCTGTTTTTT. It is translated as CATSDPVDSANTGELFF.

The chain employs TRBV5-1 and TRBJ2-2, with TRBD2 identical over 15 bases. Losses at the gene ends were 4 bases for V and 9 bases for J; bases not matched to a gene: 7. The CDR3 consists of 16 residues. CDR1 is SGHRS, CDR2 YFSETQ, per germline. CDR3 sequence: CASSPGLAGGHRELFF. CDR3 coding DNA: TGCGCCAGCAGCCCAGGACTAGCGGGAGGGCACAGGGAGCTGTTTTTT.

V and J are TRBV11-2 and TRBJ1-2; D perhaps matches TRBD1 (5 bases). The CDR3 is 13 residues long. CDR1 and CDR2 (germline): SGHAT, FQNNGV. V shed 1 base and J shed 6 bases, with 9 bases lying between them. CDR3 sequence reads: CASSLGGRDGYTF. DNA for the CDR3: TGTGCCAGCAGCTTAGGGGGCCGTGATGGCTACACCTTC.

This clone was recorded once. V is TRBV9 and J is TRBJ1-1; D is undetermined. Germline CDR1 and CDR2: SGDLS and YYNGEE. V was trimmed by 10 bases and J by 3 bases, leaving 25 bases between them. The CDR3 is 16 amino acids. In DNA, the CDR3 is TGTGCCCCCCCCGTCGGCCCCTCGGAGGTGGACACTGAAGCTTTCTTT. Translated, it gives CAPPVGPSEVDTEAFF. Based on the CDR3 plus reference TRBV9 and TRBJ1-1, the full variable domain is DSGVTQTPKHLITATGQRVTLRCSPRSGDLSVYWYQQSLDQGLQFLIQYYNGEERAKGNILERFSAQQFPDLHSELNLSSLELGDSALYFCAPPVGPSEVDTEAFFGQGTRLTVV.

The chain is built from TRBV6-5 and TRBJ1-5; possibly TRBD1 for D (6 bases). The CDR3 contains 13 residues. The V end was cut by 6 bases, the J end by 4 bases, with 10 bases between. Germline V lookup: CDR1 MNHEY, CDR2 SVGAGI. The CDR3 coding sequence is TGTGCCAGCAGCCGACAGGAGAATCAGCCCCAGCATTTT. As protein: CASSRQENQPQHF.

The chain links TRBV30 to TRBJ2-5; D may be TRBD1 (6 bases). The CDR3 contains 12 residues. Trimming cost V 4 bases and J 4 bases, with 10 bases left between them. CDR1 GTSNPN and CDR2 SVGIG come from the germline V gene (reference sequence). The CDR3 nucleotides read TGTGCCTGGAAAACAGGGATAGAGACCCAGTACTTC. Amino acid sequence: CAWKTGIETQYF.

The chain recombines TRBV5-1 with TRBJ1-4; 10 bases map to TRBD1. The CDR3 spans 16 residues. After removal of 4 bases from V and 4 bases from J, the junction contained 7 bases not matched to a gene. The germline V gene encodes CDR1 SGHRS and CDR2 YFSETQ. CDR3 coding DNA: TGCGCCAGCAGCCGGGACAGGGGCCTAAATAATGAAAAACTGTTTTTT. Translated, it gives CASSRDRGLNNEKLFF.

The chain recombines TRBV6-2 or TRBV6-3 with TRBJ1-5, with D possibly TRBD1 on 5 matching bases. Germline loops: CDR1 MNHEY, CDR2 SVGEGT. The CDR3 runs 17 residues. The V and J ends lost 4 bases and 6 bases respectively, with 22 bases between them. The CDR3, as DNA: TGTGCCAGCAGTTCGACAGCCTCGCCCCCGCCGGGTCAGCCCCAGCATTTT. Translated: CASSSTASPPPGQPQHF.

CDR3 in amino acids: CASSFPGQGLYEQYF. The CDR3 DNA reads as TGTGCCAGCAGTTTTCCGGGACAGGGGCTCTACGAGCAGTACTTC. J is TRBJ2-7 and V is TRBV6-6, with 10 bases that match TRBD1. J lost 3 bases, V lost 4 bases, and 6 bases had no gene match. Germline loops: CDR1 MNHNY, CDR2 SVGAGI (reference sequence). The CDR3 sequence is 15 residues long.

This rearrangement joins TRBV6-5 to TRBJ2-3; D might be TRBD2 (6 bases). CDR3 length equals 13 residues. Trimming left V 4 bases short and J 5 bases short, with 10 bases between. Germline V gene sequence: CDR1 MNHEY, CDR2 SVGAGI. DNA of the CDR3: TGTGCCAGCAGTTCCTTTAGCGGAGATACGCAGTATTTT. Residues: CASSSFSGDTQYF.

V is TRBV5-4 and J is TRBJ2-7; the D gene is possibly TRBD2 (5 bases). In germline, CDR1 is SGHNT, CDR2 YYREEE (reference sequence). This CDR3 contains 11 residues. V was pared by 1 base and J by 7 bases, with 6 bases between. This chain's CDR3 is CASSLRGEQYF. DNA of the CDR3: TGTGCCAGCAGCTTGCGCGGGGAGCAGTACTTC.

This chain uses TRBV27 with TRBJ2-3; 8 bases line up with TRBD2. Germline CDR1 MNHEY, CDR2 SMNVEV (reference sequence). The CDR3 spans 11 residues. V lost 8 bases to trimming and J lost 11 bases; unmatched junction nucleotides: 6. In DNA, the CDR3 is TGTGCCAGCCGCCAGCGGGAGCAGCAGTATTTT. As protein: CASRQREQQYF.

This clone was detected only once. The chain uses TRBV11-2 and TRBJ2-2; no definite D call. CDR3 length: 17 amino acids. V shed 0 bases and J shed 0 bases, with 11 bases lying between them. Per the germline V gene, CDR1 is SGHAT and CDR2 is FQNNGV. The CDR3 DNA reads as TGTGCCAGCAGCTTAGATCAAGACACCGCGAACACCGGGGAGCTGTTTTTT. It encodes CASSLDQDTANTGELFF.

The CDR3 reads CASSRTSGGLRETQYF. CDR3 nucleotide sequence: TGTGCCAGCAGTAGGACTAGCGGGGGCCTGAGAGAGACCCAGTACTTC. J is TRBJ2-5 and V is TRBV6-2 or TRBV6-3; 13 bases fit TRBD2. The CDR3 loop spans 16 amino acids. Losses at the gene ends were 5 bases for V and 4 bases for J; bases not matched to a gene: 7. In germline, CDR1 is MNHEY, CDR2 SVGEGT.

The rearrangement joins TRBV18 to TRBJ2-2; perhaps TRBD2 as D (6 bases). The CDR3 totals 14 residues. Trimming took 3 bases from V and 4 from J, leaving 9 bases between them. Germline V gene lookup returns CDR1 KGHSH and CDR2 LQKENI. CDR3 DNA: TGTGCCAGCTCACCCGGGGGAGTCACCGGGGAGCTGTTTTTT. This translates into CASSPGGVTGELFF. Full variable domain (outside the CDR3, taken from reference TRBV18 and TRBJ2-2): NAGVMQNPRHLVRRRGQEARLRCSPMKGHSHVYWYRQLPEEGLKFMVYLQKENIIDESGMPKERFSAEFPKEGPSILRIQQVVRGDSAAYFCASSPGGVTGELFFGEGSRLTVL.

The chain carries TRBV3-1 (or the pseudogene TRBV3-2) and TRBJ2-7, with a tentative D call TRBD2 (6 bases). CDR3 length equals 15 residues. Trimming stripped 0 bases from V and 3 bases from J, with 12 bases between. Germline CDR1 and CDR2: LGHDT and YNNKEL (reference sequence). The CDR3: CASSQDPGASYEQYF. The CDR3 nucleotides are TGTGCCAGCAGCCAAGATCCGGGAGCGAGCTACGAGCAGTACTTC.

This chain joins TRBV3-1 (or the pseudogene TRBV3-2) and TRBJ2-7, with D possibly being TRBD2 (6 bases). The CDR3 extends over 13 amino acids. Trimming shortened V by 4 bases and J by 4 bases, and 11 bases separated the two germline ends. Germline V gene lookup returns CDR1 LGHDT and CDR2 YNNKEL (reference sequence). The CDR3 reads CASSRTLAYEQYF. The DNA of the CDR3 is TGTGCCAGCAGCCGAACTCTAGCGTACGAGCAGTACTTC.

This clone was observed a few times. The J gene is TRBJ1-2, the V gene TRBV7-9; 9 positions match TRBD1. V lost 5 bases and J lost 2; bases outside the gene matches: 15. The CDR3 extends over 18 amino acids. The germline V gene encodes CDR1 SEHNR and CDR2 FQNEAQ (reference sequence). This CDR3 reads CASSPRDRAIRGNYGYTF. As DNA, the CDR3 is TGTGCCAGCAGCCCCAGGGACAGGGCTATCCGTGGGAACTATGGCTACACCTTC.

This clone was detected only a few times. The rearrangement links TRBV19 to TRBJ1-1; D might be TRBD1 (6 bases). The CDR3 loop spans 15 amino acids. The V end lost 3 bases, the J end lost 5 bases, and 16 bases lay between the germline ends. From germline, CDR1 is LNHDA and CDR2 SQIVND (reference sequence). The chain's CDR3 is CASSMLQGSGTEAFF. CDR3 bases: TGTGCCAGTAGTATGCTACAGGGTAGTGGGACTGAAGCTTTCTTT.